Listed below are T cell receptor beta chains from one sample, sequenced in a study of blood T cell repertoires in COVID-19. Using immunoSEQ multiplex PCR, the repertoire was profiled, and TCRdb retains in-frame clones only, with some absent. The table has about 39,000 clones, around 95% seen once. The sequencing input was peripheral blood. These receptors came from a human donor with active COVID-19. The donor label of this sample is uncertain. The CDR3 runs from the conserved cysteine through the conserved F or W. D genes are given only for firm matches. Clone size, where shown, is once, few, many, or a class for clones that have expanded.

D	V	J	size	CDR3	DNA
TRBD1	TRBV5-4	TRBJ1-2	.	CASSSDRVYGYTF	TGTGCCAGCAGCTCCGACAGGGTTTATGGCTACACCTTC
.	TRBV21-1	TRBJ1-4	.	CASRVLGSRAAANEKLFF	TGTGCCAGCAGAGTGCTGGGGAGTCGGGCAGCTGCTAATGAAAAACTGTTTTTT
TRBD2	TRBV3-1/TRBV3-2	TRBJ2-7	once	CASSFSGSGYEQYF	TGTGCCAGCAGCTTCAGCGGGAGTGGGTACGAGCAGTACTTC
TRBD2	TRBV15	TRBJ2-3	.	CATSSMRGGADTQYF	TGTGCCACCAGCAGTATGCGGGGGGGCGCAGATACGCAGTATTTT
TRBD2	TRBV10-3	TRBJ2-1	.	CAISESAGGRIYEQFF	TGTGCCATCAGTGAGTCAGCGGGGGGGCGTATATATGAGCAGTTCTTC
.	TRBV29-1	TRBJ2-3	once	CSVVTGDTQYF	TGCAGCGTTGTCACCGGTGATACGCAGTATTTT
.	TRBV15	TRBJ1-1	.	CATSRGGGNTEAFF	TGTGCCACCAGCAGAGGGGGGGGGAACACTGAAGCTTTCTTT
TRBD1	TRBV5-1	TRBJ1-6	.	CASSPGLGQGNSPLHF	TGCGCCAGCAGCCCGGGCCTGGGACAGGGGAATTCACCCCTCCACTTT
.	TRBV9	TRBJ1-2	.	CASSVEGHTNYGYTF	TGTGCCAGCAGCGTAGAGGGACATACTAACTATGGCTACACCTTC
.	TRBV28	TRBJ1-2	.	CASSLFGRGYGYTF	TGTGCCAGCAGTTTATTCGGCAGGGGCTATGGCTACACCTTC
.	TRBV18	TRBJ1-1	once	CASSPPRTANTEAFF	TGTGCCAGCTCACCCCCGAGGACAGCCAACACTGAAGCTTTCTTT
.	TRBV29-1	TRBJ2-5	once	CSVLPRLVGETQYF	TGCAGCGTACTTCCAAGGCTAGTCGGAGAGACCCAGTACTTC
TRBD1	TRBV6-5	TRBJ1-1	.	CASSRGRDTEAFF	TGTGCCAGCAGTAGGGGGCGCGACACTGAAGCTTTCTTT
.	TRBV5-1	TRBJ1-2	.	CASSEAANRATDGYTF	TGCGCCAGCAGCGAGGCGGCCAACAGGGCAACTGATGGCTACACCTTC
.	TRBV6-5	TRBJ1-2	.	CASSYVTGGYGYTF	TGTGCCAGCAGTTACGTGACGGGGGGTTATGGCTACACCTTC
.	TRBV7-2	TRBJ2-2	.	CASSLGATGELFF	TGTGCCAGCAGCTTAGGGGCCACCGGGGAGCTGTTTTTT
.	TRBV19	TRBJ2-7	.	CASSIRDSYEQYF	TGTGCCAGTAGTATACGGGATTCCTACGAGCAGTACTTC
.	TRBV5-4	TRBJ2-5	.	CASSSTESGGKEEYF	TGTGCCAGCAGCAGCACCGAAAGCGGTGGGAAGGAGGAGTACTTC
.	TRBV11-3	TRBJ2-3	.	CASSRRQGGGTDTQYF	TGTGCCAGCAGCCGACGACAGGGCGGGGGCACAGATACGCAGTATTTT
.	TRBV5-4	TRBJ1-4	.	CASSLQTGATNEKLFF	TGTGCCAGCAGCTTGCAGACGGGGGCAACTAATGAAAAACTGTTTTTT
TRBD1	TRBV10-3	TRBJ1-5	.	CAISATGGRQPQHF	TGTGCCATCAGCGCTACAGGGGGTAGACAGCCCCAGCATTTT
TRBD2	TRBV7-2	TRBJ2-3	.	CASSFLAGGTDTQYF	TGTGCCAGCAGCTTCCTAGCGGGAGGAACAGATACGCAGTATTTT
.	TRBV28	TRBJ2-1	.	CASSTSHRENFNEQFF	.
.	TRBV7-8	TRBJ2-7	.	CASSQYYEQYF	TGTGCCAGCAGCCAATACTACGAGCAGTACTTC
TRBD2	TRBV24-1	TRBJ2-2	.	CATSVLAGDTGELFF	TGTGCCACCAGCGTCCTAGCGGGAGACACCGGGGAGCTGTTTTTT
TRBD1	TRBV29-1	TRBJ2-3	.	CSVGQGQTDTQYF	TGCAGCGTTGGACAGGGGCAAACAGATACGCAGTATTTT
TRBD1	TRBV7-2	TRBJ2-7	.	CASSYRDRVSYEQYF	TGTGCCAGCAGTTACAGGGACAGGGTATCCTACGAGCAGTACTTC
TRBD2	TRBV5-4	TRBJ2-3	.	CASSLASGRVRTDTQYF	TGTGCCAGCAGCTTGGCTAGCGGGAGGGTGCGCACAGATACGCAGTATTTT
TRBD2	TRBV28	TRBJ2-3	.	CASSFVLSASGPSDTQYF	TGTGCCAGCAGTTTTGTTCTGTCGGCTAGCGGGCCCTCGGATACGCAGTATTTT
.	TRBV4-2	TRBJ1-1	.	CASSQDEGNTEAFF	TGTGCCAGCAGCCAAGACGAGGGGAACACTGAAGCTTTCTTT
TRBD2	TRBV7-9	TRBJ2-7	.	CASSPEGGSKYF	TGTGCCAGCAGCCCAGAAGGCGGGAGCAAGTACTTC
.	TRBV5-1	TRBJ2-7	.	CASSFGRNYEQYF	TGCGCCAGCAGCTTCGGCAGGAATTACGAGCAGTACTTC
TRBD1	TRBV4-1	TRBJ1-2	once	CASSQAFQGAGYTF	TGCGCCAGCAGCCAAGCATTCCAGGGGGCGGGCTACACCTTC
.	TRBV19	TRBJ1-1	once	CASSITGEREAFF	TGTGCCAGTAGTATAACAGGAGAACGTGAAGCTTTCTTT
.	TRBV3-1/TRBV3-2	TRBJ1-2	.	CASGDYPRGYTF	TGTGCCAGCGGAGATTATCCTAGGGGCTACACCTTC
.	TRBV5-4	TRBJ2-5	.	CASSLTPSGGETQYF	TGTGCCAGCAGCTTGACACCCTCAGGGGGGGAGACCCAGTACTTC
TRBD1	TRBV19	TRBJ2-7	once	CASTWGQGYEQYF	TGTGCCAGTACCTGGGGACAGGGCTACGAGCAGTACTTC